The 14 T cell receptor beta chains presented below share a single source sample, sequenced in a study of blood T cell repertoires in COVID-19. Measured with immunoSEQ multiplex PCR; TCRdb has only the in-frame clones, and not every one. Of 200,000 to 300,000 clones in the sample, more than 75% were seen once. The source material was peripheral blood. The origin of the receptors is a woman aged 60 to 75 with active or convalescent COVID-19.

In DNA form, the CDR3 reads TGTGCCAGCAGCAAAGCTTGGAAGGGTAGGGGACAGGTATACTCACCCCTCCACTTT. This codes for CASSKAWKGRGQVYSPLHF. The gene calls are TRBV21-1 and TRBJ1-6; the table's D call, TRBD1, was not checked against the DNA. TRBV21-1 is marked as a pseudogene. This CDR3 is built from 19 residues.

The chain has TRBV7-2 and TRBJ1-5; no clear D gene. The ends were cut back, 5 bases at V and 4 bases at J, with 9 bases in the middle. Germline V gene sequence: CDR1 SGHTA, CDR2 FQGNSA. The CDR3 sequence is 13 residues long. The chain's CDR3 is CASSERQNQPQHF. The CDR3 DNA reads as TGTGCCAGCAGCGAAAGACAAAATCAGCCCCAGCATTTT.

V is TRBV4-2 and J is TRBJ2-7, with D maybe TRBD2 (6 bases). V was shortened by 1 base and J by 2 bases, with 15 bases between the two germline ends. CDR1 and CDR2 (germline): LGHNA, YNFKEQ. This CDR3 comprises 16 residues. The CDR3 protein is CASSQVRSSGAYEQYF. CDR3 coding DNA: TGTGCCAGCAGCCAAGTTCGAAGTTCGGGAGCCTACGAGCAGTACTTC.

This clone was counted a few times. CDR3 DNA: TGTGCCAGCAGCGATCCTAGCGGGGGGTCCAAAAACATTCAGTACTTC. It codes for CASSDPSGGSKNIQYF. This sequence joins TRBV5-4 and TRBJ2-4, with 11 nucleotides matching TRBD2. This CDR3 comprises 16 residues. The germline CDR1 and CDR2 sequences are SGHNT and YYREEE (reference sequence). Trimming at V came to 4 bases and at J to 2 bases, leaving 5 bases not matched to a gene.

The chain recombines TRBV9 with TRBJ2-3; weak D call: TRBD1 (6 bases). Trimming cost V 4 bases and J 2 bases, with 14 bases left between them. From germline, CDR1 is SGDLS and CDR2 YYNGEE. This CDR3 spans 15 amino acids. CDR3 DNA: TGTGCCAGCAGCCTCGCCGGGACAATCACAGATACGCAGTATTTT. It translates to CASSLAGTITDTQYF. The full variable domain, completed using reference TRBV9 and TRBJ2-3, is DSGVTQTPKHLITATGQRVTLRCSPRSGDLSVYWYQQSLDQGLQFLIQYYNGEERAKGNILERFSAQQFPDLHSELNLSSLELGDSALYFCASSLAGTITDTQYFGPGTRLTVL.

The chain couples TRBV10-3 to TRBJ1-2; 10 bases align to TRBD1. The length of the CDR3 is 13 residues. Trimming removed 4 bases from V and 7 bases from J; junction bases left unmatched: 3. Looked up from germline, CDR1 is ENHRY and CDR2 is SYGVKD. The CDR3 reads CAISGGQGSGYTF. In nucleotides, the CDR3 is TGTGCCATCAGTGGGGGACAGGGGTCTGGCTACACCTTC.

Only one count was recorded for this clone. V and J are TRBV3-1 (or the pseudogene TRBV3-2) and TRBJ1-6; tentatively, D is TRBD1 (6 bases). CDR3 length: 14 amino acids. The germline V and J ends were trimmed by 3 bases and 10 bases, with 13 bases remaining between them. CDR1 is LGHDT and CDR2 is YNNKEL in the germline V gene (reference sequence). The CDR3 nucleotides read TGTGCCAGCAGCCAGACAGGAATGGCCTCACCCCTCCACTTT. Translation: CASSQTGMASPLHF.

This rearrangement joins TRBV7-3 to TRBJ2-1, with D possibly being TRBD1 (6 bases). The germline V gene encodes CDR1 SGHTA and CDR2 FQGTGA. The CDR3 covers 14 residues. V gave up 2 bases and J gave up 8 bases, with 13 bases separating them. The CDR3 reads CASSLQGPVDEQFF. CDR3 bases: TGTGCCAGCAGCTTACAGGGGCCTGTTGATGAGCAGTTCTTC.

Only one count was recorded for this clone. The V gene is TRBV3-1 (or the pseudogene TRBV3-2), the J gene TRBJ2-7, with a weak D call TRBD1 (7 bases). This CDR3 is 13 amino acids long. Germline CDR1 LGHDT, CDR2 YNNKEL (reference sequence). The DNA of the CDR3 is TGTGCTAGCGGACAGGCGAGCTCCTACGAGCAGTACTTC. It is translated as CASGQASSYEQYF.

V usage is TRBV6-5 and J usage is TRBJ1-1; 7 nucleotides align to TRBD1. CDR1 is MNHEY, CDR2 SVGAGI, per germline. The CDR3 runs to 15 residues. The V segment lost 7 bases and the J segment 1 base; nucleotides outside the gene matches: 9. The CDR3 DNA is TGTGCCAGCAAGCAAAGGACAGGTTGGAACACTGAAGCTTTCTTT. Encoded protein: CASKQRTGWNTEAFF.

The CDR3 DNA is TGTGCCAGCAACTTCGGAGATCAGCCCCAGCATTTT. Its protein is CASNFGDQPQHF. V gene TRBV28 combines with J gene TRBJ1-5; no definite D call. The V end was cut by 7 bases, the J end by 5 bases, with 9 bases between. The CDR3 sequence is 12 residues long. The germline gives CDR1 MDHEN, CDR2 SYDVKM.

This chain links TRBV7-9 with TRBJ1-1, with 8 bases matching TRBD1. V lost 5 bases to trimming and J lost 0 bases; unmatched junction nucleotides: 2. Germline V gene data show CDR1 as SEHNR and CDR2 as FQNEAQ (reference sequence). The CDR3 loop spans 14 amino acids. The CDR3 reads CASSLQGVNTEAFF. The CDR3 region has the DNA TGTGCCAGCAGCCTACAGGGGGTGAACACTGAAGCTTTCTTT.

The genes are TRBV7-2 and TRBJ1-6, with TRBD1 as a possible D gene (5 bases). Germline V gene data show CDR1 as SGHTA and CDR2 as FQGNSA. Trimming left V 5 bases short and J 8 bases short, with 16 bases between. The CDR3 has 15 residues. The CDR3 DNA follows: TGTGCCAGCAGCACCGCCGGGGGTTTGGATTCACCCCTCCACTTT. Translating it yields CASSTAGGLDSPLHF.

This clone was observed a single time. This specimen includes other DNA sequences encoding the same CDR3. The chain recombines TRBV3-1 (or the pseudogene TRBV3-2) with TRBJ2-5; D unresolved. Trimming removed 3 bases at V and 5 bases at J, with 7 bases between. From germline, CDR1 is LGHDT and CDR2 YNNKEL (reference sequence). This CDR3 region has 12 residues. CDR3 sequence (DNA): TGTGCCAGCAGCCATCTCCAGGAGACCCAGTACTTC. Translation: CASSHLQETQYF.